The 16 T cell receptor beta chains presented below share a single source sample, sequenced in a study of technical replicates of blood from several donors. Here immunoSEQ multiplex PCR was the method, and the copy in TCRdb shows in-frame clones only, minus some. The data show about 63,000 clones, roughly 86% seen once. The sample was PBMCs. All receptors derive from a human donor in good health. Some clones in this sample may be carry-over from other donors' samples.

The V call is TRBV9, the J call TRBJ2-5; D is possibly TRBD1 (6 bases). The CDR3 has 15 amino acids. Trimming shortened V by 4 bases and J by 5 bases, and 18 bases separated the two germline ends. Germline V CDR1 and CDR2: SGDLS, YYNGEE. CDR3 amino acids: CASSYLPGVEETQYF. In DNA form, the CDR3 reads TGTGCCAGCAGCTACCTACCAGGGGTCGAGGAGACCCAGTACTTC.

This clone was found once. The chain has TRBV9 and TRBJ2-5, with 8 bases identical to TRBD1. Germline loops: CDR1 SGDLS, CDR2 YYNGEE. The junction had 10 bases not matched to a gene; V was cut back by 4 bases and J by 5 bases. The CDR3 has 15 residues. CDR3 DNA: TGTGCCAGCAGCACAGGGGGGACCCTTAAGGAGACCCAGTACTTC. Encoded protein: CASSTGGTLKETQYF.

The chain combines TRBV5-1 with TRBJ1-3; no clear D gene. V was pared by 3 bases and J by 8 bases, with 9 bases between. Germline CDR1 and CDR2: SGHRS and YFSETQ. CDR3 size: 12 residues. The CDR3 here is CASSSTVDTIYF. Here the CDR3 DNA reads TGCGCCAGCAGCTCAACGGTAGACACCATATATTTT.

This rearrangement joins TRBV7-9 to TRBJ2-1, with 9 bases lining up with TRBD2. The CDR3 contains 14 residues. Germline-derived CDR1 and CDR2 are SEHNR and FQNEAQ (reference sequence). V dropped 1 base and J dropped 7; count of bases not matched to a gene: 2. CDR3 region: CASSLVAGVNEQFF. The CDR3 DNA is TGTGCCAGCAGCTTAGTAGCGGGAGTTAATGAGCAGTTCTTC.

This chain connects TRBV11-1 to TRBJ2-7; maybe TRBD1 (5 bases). CDR1 and CDR2 (germline): SGHAT, FQDESV (reference sequence). The CDR3 contains 14 residues. The V gene lost 5 bases and the J gene lost 3 bases, with 14 bases spanning the gap. CDR3 in amino acids: CASSPRGGDYEQYF. CDR3 nucleotide sequence: TGTGCCAGCAGCCCTAGGGGTGGGGACTACGAGCAGTACTTC.

The chain has TRBV14 and TRBJ1-1, with a possible D match to TRBD1 (5 bases). V lost 0 bases and J 7 bases, leaving 12 bases between the germline ends. Germline V gene data show CDR1 as SGHDN and CDR2 as FVKESK. This CDR3 spans 14 amino acids. CDR3 region: CASSQDTGRGEAFF. In nucleotides, the CDR3 is TGTGCCAGCAGCCAAGATACCGGGAGGGGTGAAGCTTTCTTT.

The chain carries TRBV11-3 and TRBJ2-7; D is unclear. The CDR3 extends over 12 amino acids. Germline assignment: CDR1 SGHNT and CDR2 YENEEA. Trimming pared 0 bases from V and 6 bases from J, leaving 6 bases between. As DNA, the CDR3 is TGTGCCAGCAGCTTAGACTCGGGCGAGCAGTACTTC. Its translation is CASSLDSGEQYF.

The rearrangement links TRBV19 to TRBJ2-3; weak D call: TRBD1 (6 bases). The CDR3 has 14 residues. V was pared by 5 bases and J by 4 bases, with 13 bases between. Germline V CDR1 and CDR2: LNHDA, SQIVND (reference sequence). The CDR3 nucleotides read TGTGCCAGTAGTGACAGGTTTGTCTCAGATACGCAGTATTTT. Its translation: CASSDRFVSDTQYF.

V and J are TRBV9 and TRBJ2-2, with TRBD1 matching over 11 bases. The junction had 1 base not matched to a gene; V was cut back by 3 bases and J by 0 bases. There are 16 residues in the CDR3. CDR1 and CDR2 from the germline V gene are SGDLS and YYNGEE. The CDR3 bases are TGTGCCAGCAGCGAGGACAGGGGGCCGAACACCGGGGAGCTGTTTTTT. Amino acids: CASSEDRGPNTGELFF. The entire variable domain, with the rest obtained from reference TRBV9 and TRBJ2-2, is as follows: DSGVTQTPKHLITATGQRVTLRCSPRSGDLSVYWYQQSLDQGLQFLIQYYNGEERAKGNILERFSAQQFPDLHSELNLSSLELGDSALYFCASSEDRGPNTGELFFGEGSRLTVL.

The chain joins TRBV6-7 to TRBJ2-7, with D possibly being TRBD2 (5 bases). TRBV6-7 is an ORF, with its function uncertain. The V gene lost 7 bases and the J gene lost 1 base, with 20 bases spanning the gap. The CDR3 runs to 16 residues. CDR3 amino acids: CASKDSHPSGSYEQYF. The CDR3 coding sequence is TGTGCCAGCAAAGACTCCCATCCCTCGGGATCCTACGAGCAGTACTTC.

This clone was recorded only once. This rearrangement joins TRBV7-9 to TRBJ2-3, with a possible D match to TRBD2 (6 bases). Trimming pared 1 base from V and 2 bases from J, leaving 10 bases between. The CDR3 extends over 15 amino acids. Germline lookup yields CDR1 SEHNR and CDR2 FQNEAQ (reference sequence). This CDR3 is CASSLVLASTDTQYF. The CDR3, as DNA: TGTGCCAGCAGCTTAGTGCTAGCGTCCACAGATACGCAGTATTTT.

The rearrangement links TRBV25-1 to TRBJ1-6, with TRBD1 as a possible D gene (6 bases). The CDR3 runs to 13 residues. CDR1 and CDR2 (germline): MGHDK, SYGVNS. The V end lost 4 bases, the J end lost 18 bases, and 19 bases lay between the germline ends. The CDR3 here is CASSAPTGTGRHF. The CDR3 coding sequence is TGTGCCAGCAGTGCCCCGACAGGAACCGGTCGCCACTTT. Supplemented by reference TRBV25-1 and TRBJ1-6, the full variable domain reads EADIYQTPRYLVIGTGKKITLECSQTMGHDKMYWYQQDPGMELHLIHYSYGVNSTEKGDLSSESTVSRIRTEHFPLTLESARPSHTSQYLCASSAPTGTGRHFGNGTRLTVT.

The table lists this clone with a few counts. The rearrangement joins TRBV6-5 to TRBJ2-7; 8 bases match TRBD2. CDR3 length: 15 residues. V was pared by 5 bases and J by 4 bases, with 10 bases of the junction left unmatched. Germline V gene data show CDR1 as MNHEY and CDR2 as SVGAGI. CDR3 in amino acids: CASSGRGGPSYEQYF. DNA for the CDR3: TGTGCCAGCAGTGGCCGGGGGGGCCCGTCTTACGAGCAGTACTTC.

This rearrangement joins TRBV27 to TRBJ2-2, with D perhaps matching TRBD1 (5 bases). Deletions cut 1 base from V and 2 bases from J, with 8 bases between. The CDR3 totals 15 residues. Germline V lookup: CDR1 MNHEY, CDR2 SMNVEV (reference sequence). The chain's CDR3 is CASSLYGQNTGELFF. CDR3 sequence (DNA): TGTGCCAGCAGTTTATATGGACAAAACACCGGGGAGCTGTTTTTT.

The chain combines TRBV7-2 with TRBJ2-7; 10 bases agree with TRBD2. Germline CDR1 and CDR2: SGHTA and FQGNSA. J was trimmed by 7 bases and V by 3 bases; bases with no gene match: 12. This CDR3 comprises 16 residues. Here the CDR3 reads CASSLRGTSGNPEQYF. CDR3 nucleotides: TGTGCCAGCAGCTTGAGGGGAACTAGCGGGAACCCAGAGCAGTACTTC.

The rearrangement links TRBV25-1 to TRBJ1-6, with 8 bases lining up with TRBD1. Per germline, CDR1 MGHDK and CDR2 SYGVNS. The trim removed 5 bases at V and 6 bases at J, leaving 3 bases unmatched. CDR3 length: 14 residues. The CDR3 sequence is CASSPTGVNSPLHF. The CDR3 region has the DNA TGTGCCAGCAGTCCGACAGGGGTTAATTCACCCCTCCACTTT.